This T cell receptor (beta chain) emerged from a study of vaccination effects on CD4 cells after COVID-19. This clone has just a few counts. The antigen is unknown. Expansion of antigen-specific CD4+ T cells with viral peptide pools was carried out by the ViraFEST assay before sequencing. Scientists isolated CD4+ T cells after a roughly nine-day culture period ended. Everyone in the study got two shots of either the BNT162b2 or mRNA-1273 vaccine. The germline V and J ends were trimmed by 6 bases and 6 bases, with 18 bases remaining between them. CDR1 and CDR2 (germline): SGHAT, FQNNGV. The CDR3 has 14 amino acids. Measured with immunoSEQ multiplex PCR; TCRdb has only the in-frame clones, and not every one. The sample lists 24,000 or so clones, 60% to 80% occurring once.

The chain recombines TRBV11-2 with TRBJ2-7; weak D call: TRBD2 (6 bases). Sample: CD4+ T cells from PBMCs cultured with HCoV-229E spike peptides, taken after COVID-19 vaccination. The TCR sequence derives from a human donor who received a COVID-19 vaccine. The CDR3 protein is CASRTSGLGSEQYF. The CDR3 nucleotides read TGTGCCAGCAGAACCAGCGGGTTGGGTAGCGAGCAGTACTTC.